The T cell receptor (beta chain) described here comes from a study of shared clonotypes between healthy human individuals. The CDR3 is made up of 15 amino acids. Per the germline V gene, CDR1 is SSHAT and CDR2 is FNYEAQ (reference sequence). Trimming removed 6 bases from V and 1 base from J; junction bases left unmatched: 6. CD4+ cells underwent separation, giving CD45RA+ naive and CD45RA-negative memory subsets. This table comes from immunoSEQ multiplex PCR, and its TCRdb copy is limited to in-frame clones, with some not included. The sample lists about 2.4 million clones, approximately 93% occurring once.

This chain uses TRBV7-7 with TRBJ2-5; TRBD2 agrees at 9 bases. The material sequenced was naive CD4+ T cells from PBMCs. Subset specified: CD45RA+ positively selected. This TCR came from a man between 18 and 29 years old in good health. Some clones in this sample may be carry-over from other donors' samples. For the CDR3, the DNA is TGTGCCAGCAGTTTACGGACTAGCGTCCAAGAGACCCAGTACTTC. The encoded protein is CASSLRTSVQETQYF. The full variable domain, rest sourced from reference TRBV7-7 and TRBJ2-5, is GAGVSQSPRYKVTKRGQDVTLRCDPISSHATLYWYQQALGQGPEFLTYFNYEAQPDKSGLPSDRFSAERPEGSISTLTIQRTEQRDSAMYRCASSLRTSVQETQYFGPGTRLLVL.